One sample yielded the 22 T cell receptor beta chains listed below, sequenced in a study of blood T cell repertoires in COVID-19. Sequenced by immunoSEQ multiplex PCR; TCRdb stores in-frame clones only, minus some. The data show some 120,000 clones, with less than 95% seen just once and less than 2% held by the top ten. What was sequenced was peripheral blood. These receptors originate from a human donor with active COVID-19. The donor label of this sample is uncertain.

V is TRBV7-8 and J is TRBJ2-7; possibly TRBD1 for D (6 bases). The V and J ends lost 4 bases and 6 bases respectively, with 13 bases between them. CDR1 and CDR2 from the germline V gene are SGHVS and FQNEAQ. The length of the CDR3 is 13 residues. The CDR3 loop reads CASSSNWGPEQYF. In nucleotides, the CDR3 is TGTGCCAGCAGCTCCAACTGGGGGCCCGAGCAGTACTTC.

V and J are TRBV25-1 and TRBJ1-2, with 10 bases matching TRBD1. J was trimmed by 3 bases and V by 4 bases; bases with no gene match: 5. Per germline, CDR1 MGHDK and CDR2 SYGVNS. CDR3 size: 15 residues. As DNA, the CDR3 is TGTGCCAGCAGTGCCGACAGGGGGCGAGACTATGGCTACACCTTC. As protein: CASSADRGRDYGYTF.

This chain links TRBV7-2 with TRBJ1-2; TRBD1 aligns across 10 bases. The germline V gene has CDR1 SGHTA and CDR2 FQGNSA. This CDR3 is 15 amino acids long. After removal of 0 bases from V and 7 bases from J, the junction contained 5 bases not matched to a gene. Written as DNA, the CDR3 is TGTGCCAGCAGCTTAGCCATGACAGGGGGCAGTGGCTACACCTTC. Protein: CASSLAMTGGSGYTF.

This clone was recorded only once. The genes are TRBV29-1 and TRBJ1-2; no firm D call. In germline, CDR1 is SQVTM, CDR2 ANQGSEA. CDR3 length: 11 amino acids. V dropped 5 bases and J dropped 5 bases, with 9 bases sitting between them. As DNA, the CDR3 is TGCAGCGTTCGGGGTGCTTATGGCTACACCTTC. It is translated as CSVRGAYGYTF.

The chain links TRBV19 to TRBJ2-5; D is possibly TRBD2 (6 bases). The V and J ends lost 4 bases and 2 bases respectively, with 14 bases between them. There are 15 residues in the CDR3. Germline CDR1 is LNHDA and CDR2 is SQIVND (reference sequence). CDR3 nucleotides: TGTGCCAGTAGTACAATTACCGGACTACAAGAGACCCAGTACTTC. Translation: CASSTITGLQETQYF.

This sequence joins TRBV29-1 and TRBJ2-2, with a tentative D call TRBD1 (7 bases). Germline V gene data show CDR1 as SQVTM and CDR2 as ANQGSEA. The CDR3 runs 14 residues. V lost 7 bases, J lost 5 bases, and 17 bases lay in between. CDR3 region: CSAQQGRWTGELFF. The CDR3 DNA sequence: TGCAGCGCTCAACAGGGGAGGTGGACCGGGGAGCTGTTTTTT.

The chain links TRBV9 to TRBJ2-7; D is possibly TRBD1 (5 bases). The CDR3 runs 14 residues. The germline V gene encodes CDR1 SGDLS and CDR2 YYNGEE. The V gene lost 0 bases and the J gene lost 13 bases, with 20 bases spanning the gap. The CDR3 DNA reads TGTGCCAGCAGCGTAGAACACAATCTCGACAGACTTTACTTC. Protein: CASSVEHNLDRLYF.

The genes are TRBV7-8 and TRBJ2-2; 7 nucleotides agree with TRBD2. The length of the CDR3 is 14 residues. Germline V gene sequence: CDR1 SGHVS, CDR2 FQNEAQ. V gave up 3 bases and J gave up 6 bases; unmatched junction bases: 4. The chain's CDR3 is CASSLAGRAGELFF. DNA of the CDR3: TGTGCCAGCAGCTTGGCAGGGAGGGCCGGGGAGCTGTTTTTT.

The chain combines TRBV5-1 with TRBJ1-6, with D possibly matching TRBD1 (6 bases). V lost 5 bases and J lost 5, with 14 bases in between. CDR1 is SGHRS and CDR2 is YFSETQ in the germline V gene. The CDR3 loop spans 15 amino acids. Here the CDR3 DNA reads TGCGCCAGCAGTCGTAACAGGGTGAATAATTCACCCCTCCACTTT. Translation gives CASSRNRVNNSPLHF. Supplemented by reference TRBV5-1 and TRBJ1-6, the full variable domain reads KAGVTQTPRYLIKTRGQQVTLSCSPISGHRSVSWYQQTPGQGLQFLFEYFSETQRNKGNFPGRFSGRQFSNSRSEMNVSTLELGDSALYLCASSRNRVNNSPLHFGNGTRLTVT.

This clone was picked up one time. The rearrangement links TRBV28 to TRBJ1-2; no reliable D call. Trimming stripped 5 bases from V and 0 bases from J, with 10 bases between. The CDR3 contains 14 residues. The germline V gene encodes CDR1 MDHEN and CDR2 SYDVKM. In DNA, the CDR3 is TGTGCCAGCAGTCGGTCGGCGGCTAACTATGGCTACACCTTC. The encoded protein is CASSRSAANYGYTF.

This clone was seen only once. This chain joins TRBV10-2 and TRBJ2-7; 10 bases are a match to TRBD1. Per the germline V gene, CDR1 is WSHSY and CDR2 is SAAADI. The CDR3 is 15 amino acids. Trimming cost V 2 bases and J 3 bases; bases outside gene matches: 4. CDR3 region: CASSEMWTGGYEQYF. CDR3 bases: TGCGCCAGCAGTGAGATGTGGACAGGGGGCTACGAGCAGTACTTC.

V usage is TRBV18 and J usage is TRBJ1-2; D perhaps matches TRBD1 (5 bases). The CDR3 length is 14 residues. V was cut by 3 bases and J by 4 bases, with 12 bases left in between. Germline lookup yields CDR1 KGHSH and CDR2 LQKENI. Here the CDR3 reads CASSPEGLLYGYTF. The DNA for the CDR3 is TGTGCCAGCTCACCTGAGGGACTGCTCTATGGCTACACCTTC.

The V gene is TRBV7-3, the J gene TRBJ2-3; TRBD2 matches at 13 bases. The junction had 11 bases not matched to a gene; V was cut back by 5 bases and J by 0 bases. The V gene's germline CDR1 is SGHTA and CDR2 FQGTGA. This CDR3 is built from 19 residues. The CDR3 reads CASSPHTSGGATSTDTQYF. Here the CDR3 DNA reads TGTGCCAGCAGCCCCCACACTAGCGGGGGGGCAACCAGCACAGATACGCAGTATTTT.

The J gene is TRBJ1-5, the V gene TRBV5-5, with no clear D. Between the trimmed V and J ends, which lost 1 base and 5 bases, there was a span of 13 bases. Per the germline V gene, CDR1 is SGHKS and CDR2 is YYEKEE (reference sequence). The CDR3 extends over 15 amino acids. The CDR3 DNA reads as TGTGCCAGCAGCTTGTCGATTTTCGGGGATCAGCCCCAGCATTTT. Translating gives CASSLSIFGDQPQHF.

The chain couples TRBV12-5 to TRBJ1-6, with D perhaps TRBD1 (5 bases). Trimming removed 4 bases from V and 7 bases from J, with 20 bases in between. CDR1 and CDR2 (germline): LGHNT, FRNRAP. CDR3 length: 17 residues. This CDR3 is CASGSLHGGVSNSPLHF. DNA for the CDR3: TGTGCTAGTGGTTCGCTTCACGGGGGGGTATCAAATTCACCCCTCCACTTT. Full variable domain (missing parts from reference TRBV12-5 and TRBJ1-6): DARVTQTPRHKVTEMGQEVTMRCQPILGHNTVFWYRQTMMQGLELLAYFRNRAPLDDSGMPKDRFSAEMPDATLATLKIQPSEPRDSAVYFCASGSLHGGVSNSPLHFGNGTRLTVT.

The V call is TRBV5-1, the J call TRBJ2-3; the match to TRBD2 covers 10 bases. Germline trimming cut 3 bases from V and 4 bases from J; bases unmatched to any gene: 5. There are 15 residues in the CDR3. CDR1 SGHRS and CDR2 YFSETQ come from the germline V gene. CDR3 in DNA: TGCGCCAGCAGCTCCTTAGCGGGGGGTGCAGATACGCAGTATTTT. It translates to CASSSLAGGADTQYF.

CDR3 sequence (DNA): TGTGCCAGCAGTCCCACAGGGGCCGGTCAGCCCCAGCATTTT. This encodes CASSPTGAGQPQHF. The chain couples TRBV6-5 to TRBJ1-5, with 7 bases matching TRBD1. V trimming: 5 bases; J trimming: 6 bases; junction bases outside the gene matches: 7. This CDR3 spans 14 amino acids. CDR1 MNHEY and CDR2 SVGAGI come from the germline V gene.

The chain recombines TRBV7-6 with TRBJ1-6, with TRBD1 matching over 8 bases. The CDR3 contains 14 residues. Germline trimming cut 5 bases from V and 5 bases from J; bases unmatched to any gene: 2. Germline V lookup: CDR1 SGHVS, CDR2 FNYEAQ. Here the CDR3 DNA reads TGTGCCAGCAGCCTGACAGGGGATAATTCACCCCTCCACTTT. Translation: CASSLTGDNSPLHF.

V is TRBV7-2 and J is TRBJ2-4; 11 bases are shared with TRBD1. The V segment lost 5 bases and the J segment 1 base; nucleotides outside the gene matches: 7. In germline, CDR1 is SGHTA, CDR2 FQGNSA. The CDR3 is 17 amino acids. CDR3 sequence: CASSTAGQGEAKNIQYF. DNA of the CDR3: TGTGCCAGCAGCACGGCGGGACAGGGGGAGGCCAAAAACATTCAGTACTTC.

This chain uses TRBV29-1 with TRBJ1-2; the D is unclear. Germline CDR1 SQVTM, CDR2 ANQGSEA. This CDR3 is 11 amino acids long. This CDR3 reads CISSSTYGYTF. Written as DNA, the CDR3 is TGCATCTCATCTTCTACCTATGGCTACACCTTC. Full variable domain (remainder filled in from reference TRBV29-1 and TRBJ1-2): SAVISQKPSRDICQRGTSLTIQCQVDSQVTMMFWYRQQPGQSLTLIATANQGSEATYESGFVIDKFPISRPNLTFSTLTVSNMSPEDSSIYLCISSSTYGYTFGSGTRLTVV.

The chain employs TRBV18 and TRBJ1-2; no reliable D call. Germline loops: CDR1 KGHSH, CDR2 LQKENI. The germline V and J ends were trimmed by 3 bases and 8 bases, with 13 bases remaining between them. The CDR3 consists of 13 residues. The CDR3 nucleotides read TGTGCCAGCTCACCGGGCAGGAGGAACGGCTACACCTTC. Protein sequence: CASSPGRRNGYTF.

In DNA form, the CDR3 reads TGTGCCAGCAGCGTAGAACAGGGACGGGGTGAAAAACTGTTTTTT. Translation gives CASSVEQGRGEKLFF. V and J are TRBV9 and TRBJ1-4, with TRBD1 as a possible D gene (6 bases). Trimming cost V 0 bases and J 7 bases, with 13 bases left between them. The CDR3 length is 15 residues. Germline values: CDR1 SGDLS, CDR2 YYNGEE. Full variable domain (remainder filled in from reference TRBV9 and TRBJ1-4): DSGVTQTPKHLITATGQRVTLRCSPRSGDLSVYWYQQSLDQGLQFLIQYYNGEERAKGNILERFSAQQFPDLHSELNLSSLELGDSALYFCASSVEQGRGEKLFFGSGTQLSVL.